The rows below give T cell receptor beta chains drawn from one sample of a study of Ad26.COV2.S vaccination and SARS-CoV-2 variants. The table came from immunoSEQ multiplex PCR; TCRdb's copy has only in-frame clones and leaves some out. The data show around 370,000 clones, more than 75% seen once. Sequences were derived from peripheral blood, sampled in a trial of Ad26.COV2.S vaccine versus placebo. These receptor sequences come from a person between 18 and 59 years old who received the Ad26.COV2.S COVID-19 vaccine or a placebo. The conserved cysteine and the conserved F or W are not part of the CDR3 here.

TRBJ2-7	TRBV6-5	ASSYSTGGGNYEQY
TRBJ2-3	TRBV10-3	AIGSGTDTQY
TRBJ1-2	TRBV30	AWSVTTHYGYT
TRBJ1-1	TRBV27	ASSLQGLTEAF
TRBJ1-5	TRBV19	ASSIDPITGNQPQH
TRBJ2-5	TRBV10-1	ASSAPLQARETQY
TRBJ2-1	TRBV9	ASSVPERGSSYNEQF
TRBJ2-6	TRBV10-3	AISEKQGTGANVLT
TRBJ2-5	TRBV5-1	ASSWEQETQY
TRBJ2-1	TRBV5-6	ASSLPGQASYNEQF
TRBJ2-1	TRBV14	ASSPIGQGKDEQF
TRBJ2-1	TRBV3-1/TRBV3-2	ASWGGGPLDEQF
TRBJ1-2	TRBV30	ALGYLGGGYT
TRBJ2-7	TRBV3-1/TRBV3-2	ASSQRSLLAGVNEQY
TRBJ1-2	TRBV19	ASSPLRAQETNYGYT
TRBJ2-2	TRBV2	ASIFTGQGRTGELF
TRBJ1-6	TRBV5-1	ASSLVPRGTVSSPLH
TRBJ2-3	TRBV19	ASSIYGTDTQY
TRBJ2-1	TRBV11-3	ASSPPAGAGVNPYNEQF
TRBJ2-5	TRBV5-1	ASSFSGLQETQY
TRBJ1-5	TRBV19	ASRTGWGSGSNQPQH
TRBJ2-7	TRBV18	ASSDPGQDLYEQY
TRBJ2-3	TRBV29-1	SADVTVLKTDTQY
TRBJ2-7	TRBV14	ASSQATRAGEQY
TRBJ2-5	TRBV3-1/TRBV3-2	ASSQFRRGLGLIQY
TRBJ2-2	TRBV7-7	ASSPGRNPNTGELF
TRBJ2-7	TRBV7-2	ASRRTGTSYEQY
TRBJ2-3	TRBV18	ASRSTDTQY
TRBJ2-7	TRBV5-1	ASSLALAGAEQY
TRBJ2-7	TRBV21-1	ASSTSPPDPSQQY
TRBJ2-5	TRBV21-1	ASSKESSGGPYQETQY
TRBJ1-3	TRBV19	ASSMRGFTGNTIY
TRBJ1-5	TRBV28	ATGRGTYSNQPQH
TRBJ2-6	TRBV10-3	AISESGQLGANVLT
TRBJ2-5	TRBV4-3	ASSTTGAETQY
TRBJ2-1	TRBV30	AWSVGGSHNEQF
TRBJ2-7	TRBV9	ASSVGLAAEQY
TRBJ2-1	TRBV27	ASSAKPGNEQF
TRBJ1-1	TRBV5-1	ASSYGGGTEAF
TRBJ2-6	TRBV28	ASSLGVKSSGANVLT
TRBJ2-5	TRBV9	ASSPTVAGPQETQY
TRBJ2-5	TRBV7-2	ASALQGSWETQY
TRBJ1-1	TRBV27	ASSLSLSTGDTEAF
TRBJ2-1	TRBV30	AWSERGPGVEF
TRBJ1-1	TRBV3-1/TRBV3-2	ASSPYRGSAEAF
TRBJ2-7	TRBV10-2	ASSGGSASSYEQY
TRBJ2-7	TRBV6-5	ASSYEASGLYEQY
TRBJ2-2	TRBV27	ASSFNSYYPNTGELF